The T cell receptor beta chain described here comes from a study of CXCR3-negative and CXCR3-positive naive CD8 T cells. Germline V gene data show CDR1 as LNHDA and CDR2 as SQIVND (reference sequence). The CDR3 loop spans 18 amino acids. Preparation of TRB cDNA libraries relied on 5' RACE carrying UMI labels. Using the 5' RACE reads, TCRdb records one entry per CDR3 protein without DNA. The sample's table shows 150,000 or so distinct CDR3 sequences. With regard to this clonotype: Its antigen remains unknown.

Whole-study findings and limits: The level of CXCR3 expression partially decreased after cryopreservation; the majority of assays used fresh PBMCs.

This TCR was sampled from a human donor in good health. Some clones in this sample may be carry-over from other donors' samples. The sequenced sample consisted of naive CXCR3- CD8+ T cells from blood. The subset here: CD45RO-CCR7+CD27+CD95- naive CD8+ T cells lacking CXCR3 (TNR3-). The V call is TRBV19, the J call TRBJ2-3; TCRdb proposes TRBD2, but this gene call is untestable without DNA. CDR3: CASSPLEGDYPHTDTQYF.